Sequencing of this T cell receptor (beta chain) was carried out in a study of blood T cell repertoires in COVID-19 (dated by TCRdb to 2020 to 2022). For the study in its entirety: The collaborator samples originated in the United States, Italy and Spain and spanned the acute and convalescent phases of COVID-19. The prospective study material was composed of cDNA or gDNA derived from T cells, B-cell-depleted T cells, or PBMCs. Subjects who had been exposed to COVID-19, were actively infected with it, or had recovered from it provided the deeply sampled blood TCRbeta repertoires that made up the dataset. The repertoires were released in a freely available public database meant as a resource for research on the immune response to SARS-CoV-2. Samples came from the ongoing ImmuneRACE study (first 160 participants) plus 1,254 subjects from 6 global collaborators. A de-identified subject ID, COVID-19 status, age in years and sex were almost always included in the sample metadata. Where available, HLA class I and class II types were taken from metadata supplied by the sample provider and were not determined by assay-based typing. On the study overall, not on this receptor specifically: The quantity of clinical and demographic metadata differed by source and by participant and was supplied without curation.

TCRbeta CDR3 regions were amplified from genomic DNA by means of the immunoSEQ Assay, a bias-controlled multiplex PCR. Under the source paper's analysis protocol: Within the assay, amplification of reference gene primers was used to estimate how many nucleated cells each sample contained. To quantify the absolute abundance of each unique TCRbeta CDR3 rearrangement, sequence reads were collapsed and filtered. For each sample, productive Simpson clonality was calculated as the square root of Simpson's diversity index across productive rearrangements. TCRdb mirrors the immuneACCESS table, restricted to in-frame sequences. Some clones are absent from its copies; in checked studies, under half trace to an unresolved V gene, and the reason for the others is unknown. That table gives V, J and clone size, and the DNA gave D and trimming. This sample lists roughly 290,000 clones; roughly four fifths were detected once. Of the sample, around 16% falls within the top ten clones.

The germline ends are 11 bases apart after V is trimmed by 3 bases and J by 5 bases. According to the germline V gene, CDR1 reads ENHRY and CDR2 reads SYGVKD. Reading from cysteine to phenylalanine, the CDR3 counts 14 amino acids. Only the CDR3 portion is preserved as DNA: 42 bases, with reading frame beginning at the first base. Only one count was recorded for this clone. Its antigen specificity is not known. No clone much larger than this one lies a single base away; base qualities are absent. One collaborating source in Seattle enrolled patients while the patients were actively infected and followed the patients over time throughout the course of disease. Whole blood was collected in K2EDTA tubes by collaborating institutions according to the institutions' own protocols. For TCRbeta analysis, collaborator samples were shipped as frozen whole blood, as isolated PBMCs, or as DNA extracted from either sample type.

This sequence was found in a person aged 70 to 85 with COVID-19, enrolled during active disease. The chain is assembled from TRBV10-3 and TRBJ1-5, and the D gene may be TRBD1, 6 bases matching. Sequencing was performed on peripheral blood. DNA sequence: TGTGCCATCAGTGAAAGGGAGGGGGATCAGCCCCAGCATTTT. This is translated as CAISEREGDQPQHF.